This T cell receptor (beta chain) was identified during a study of spatial heterogeneity in lung cancer. Germline values: CDR1 DFQATT, CDR2 SNEGSKA (reference sequence). CDR3 length equals 14 residues. TCR cDNA molecules each carried a unique molecular identifier. TCRdb re-called the 5' RACE reads with MiXCR, one entry per CDR3 protein. The sample holds around 15,000 distinct CDR3 sequences, 6.5% to 7% seen once. The sample's time point: sample taken at primary tumor resection. Unsorted whole RNA of tumor, nontumor lung or frozen PBMC was sequenced. Only a few counts were recorded for this clonotype. The antigen is unknown. Regarding the study as a whole: When ubiquitous and regional expanded TCRs were counted, their numbers tracked ubiquitous and regional nonsynonymous mutations, respectively. Higher tumor mutation counts went along with higher counts of expanded intratumoral alpha and beta TCRs.

The chain is built from TRBV20-1 and TRBJ1-5, with D possibly matching TRBD1 (6 bases). The sequence was obtained from a female donor with early-stage non-small cell lung cancer. Material: lung tumor tissue, obtained at surgery. The CDR3 region is CSAMGGYSNQPQHF. CDR3 sequence (DNA): TGCAGCGCCATGGGGGGCTATAGCAATCAGCCCCAGCATTTT.